This entry lists 23 T cell receptor beta chains sequenced from one sample in a study of vaccination effects on CD4 cells after COVID-19. No antigens are known for them. Here immunoSEQ multiplex PCR was the method, and the copy in TCRdb shows in-frame clones only, minus some. Of tens of thousands of clones listed, under 75% are singletons. Ahead of sequencing, the ViraFEST assay grew antigen-specific CD4+ T cells using viral peptide pools. Subsequent to ten to eleven days of culture, CD4+ T cells were isolated. All vaccine recipients tested negative for nucleocapsid antibodies and had never contracted SARS-CoV-2 infection. The starting material was CD4+ T cells from PBMCs cultured with SARS-CoV-2 spike peptides, obtained before COVID-19 vaccination. The source is a human donor who received a COVID-19 vaccine.

This chain connects TRBV5-1 to TRBJ1-2, with 7 nucleotides matching TRBD1. Germline assignment: CDR1 SGHRS and CDR2 YFSETQ. The CDR3 length is 15 residues. V was pared by 0 bases and J by 1 base, with 3 bases of the junction left unmatched. The CDR3 spells CASSLVDRNNYGYTF. DNA for the CDR3: TGCGCCAGCAGCTTGGTGGACAGGAATAACTATGGCTACACCTTC.

The chain uses TRBV6-6 and TRBJ2-7; 7 bases agree with TRBD2. The V segment lost 6 bases and the J segment 12 bases; nucleotides outside the gene matches: 11. Per the germline V gene, CDR1 is MNHNY and CDR2 is SVGAGI (reference sequence). The CDR3 has 12 residues. CDR3 bases: TGTGCCAGCAGCTCAAAGCGGGGAAGTGGGTACTTC. This translates into CASSSKRGSGYF.

The V gene is TRBV20-1, the J gene TRBJ1-5; D is possibly TRBD1 (5 bases). CDR3 length: 15 residues. In germline, CDR1 is DFQATT, CDR2 SNEGSKA (reference sequence). V lost 3 bases and J 4 bases, leaving 16 bases between the germline ends. This CDR3 reads CSASADRDLNQPQHF. For the CDR3, the DNA is TGCAGTGCTAGTGCCGACCGGGACCTTAATCAGCCCCAGCATTTT.

The V and J genes are TRBV5-8 and TRBJ1-1; maybe TRBD1 (6 bases). The germline V and J ends were trimmed by 3 bases and 0 bases, with 9 bases remaining between them. The CDR3 spans 14 residues. Germline assignment: CDR1 SGHTS and CDR2 YDEGEE. As DNA, the CDR3 is TGTGCCAGCAGCTCCGGACAGTTGAACACTGAAGCTTTCTTT. It is translated as CASSSGQLNTEAFF.

The chain carries TRBV6-4 and TRBJ2-6, with 9 bases fitting TRBD1. Germline V gene lookup returns CDR1 MRHNA and CDR2 SNTAGT. V shed 10 bases, J shed 0 bases, and the junction held 7 bases outside the gene matches. The CDR3 has 16 amino acids. CDR3 protein: CATADRGSSGANVLTF. CDR3 DNA: TGTGCCACCGCGGACAGGGGCAGCTCTGGGGCCAACGTCCTGACTTTC.

This chain joins TRBV10-3 and TRBJ2-1; 10 nucleotides line up with TRBD2. The CDR3 is made up of 14 amino acids. Germline V gene data show CDR1 as ENHRY and CDR2 as SYGVKD. V lost 6 bases and J lost 7; bases outside the gene matches: 6. The CDR3 protein is CAISGKAGGNEQFF. CDR3 DNA: TGTGCCATCAGCGGGAAAGCGGGGGGGAATGAGCAGTTCTTC.

This clone was seen a few times. The chain is built from TRBV12-3 or TRBV12-4 and TRBJ1-1; no firm D call. There are 13 residues in the CDR3. V lost 6 bases and J 0 bases, leaving 8 bases between the germline ends. The CDR3 loop is CASSAGLNTEAFF. CDR3 coding DNA: TGTGCCAGCAGCGCAGGTTTGAACACTGAAGCTTTCTTT.

This sequence joins TRBV21-1 and TRBJ2-1; the table's TRBD2 call for D was not verified on the DNA. TRBV21-1 is a pseudogene segment. This CDR3 region has 20 residues. CDR3 in amino acids: CASSKVGVAGGPGSYNEQFF. The CDR3 DNA is TGTGCCAGCAGCAAAGTGGGGGTAGCGGGAGGGCCCGGCTCCTACAATGAGCAGTTCTTC.

This clone has a handful of counts. The chain joins TRBV19 to TRBJ1-5; D ambiguous. Trimming removed 2 bases at V and 1 base at J, with 9 bases between. From germline, CDR1 is LNHDA and CDR2 SQIVND (reference sequence). This CDR3 is 15 amino acids long. The CDR3 DNA follows: TGTGCCAGTAGTATATTAGGGATGAGCAATCAGCCCCAGCATTTT. It codes for CASSILGMSNQPQHF. The full variable domain, in which reference TRBV19 and TRBJ1-5 provide the parts outside the CDR3, is DGGITQSPKYLFRKEGQNVTLSCEQNLNHDAMYWYRQDPGQGLRLIYYSQIVNDFQKGDIAEGYSVSREKKESFPLTVTSAQKNPTAFYLCASSILGMSNQPQHFGDGTRLSIL.

The chain recombines TRBV5-6 with TRBJ1-3, with a tentative D call TRBD1 (5 bases). The V gene lost 0 bases and the J gene lost 4 bases, with 8 bases spanning the gap. The CDR3 sequence is 14 residues long. Germline V gene data show CDR1 as SGHDT and CDR2 as YYEEEE. This CDR3 is CASSLEGTGNTIYF. Written as DNA, the CDR3 is TGTGCCAGCAGCTTGGAGGGGACGGGAAACACCATATATTTT.

The V call is TRBV29-1, the J call TRBJ2-3; a weak D match, TRBD1 (5 bases). Germline V lookup: CDR1 SQVTM, CDR2 ANQGSEA. Deletions cut 4 bases from V and 0 bases from J, with 11 bases between. The CDR3 contains 14 residues. Here the CDR3 DNA reads TGCAGCGTTGCGTCCAGGGCTAGCACAGATACGCAGTATTTT. As protein: CSVASRASTDTQYF.

V gene TRBV19 combines with J gene TRBJ2-3; 9 bases agree with TRBD2. The germline V gene encodes CDR1 LNHDA and CDR2 SQIVND (reference sequence). This CDR3 has 14 residues. V lost 10 bases, J lost 1 base, and 6 bases stayed unmatched. The DNA of the CDR3 is TGTGCCACTACATCTAGCGGGGGCACAGATACGCAGTATTTT. Residues: CATTSSGGTDTQYF.

The V and J genes are TRBV11-3 and TRBJ2-1; tentatively, D is TRBD2 (6 bases). Germline V gene data show CDR1 as SGHNT and CDR2 as YENEEA. Trimming stripped 0 bases from V and 4 bases from J, with 7 bases between. The CDR3 covers 14 residues. CDR3 sequence: CASSLDGGYNEQFF. CDR3 bases: TGTGCCAGCAGCTTAGATGGAGGGTACAATGAGCAGTTCTTC.

The chain employs TRBV4-1 and TRBJ1-4; 8 nucleotides align to TRBD1. The CDR3 has 14 residues. CDR1 and CDR2 from the germline V gene are MGHRA and YSYEKL. After removal of 3 bases from V and 7 bases from J, the junction contained 4 bases not matched to a gene. The CDR3 protein is CASSHSGGSEKLFF. CDR3 DNA sequence: TGCGCCAGCAGCCATTCAGGGGGCAGTGAAAAACTGTTTTTT.

The chain combines TRBV5-1 with TRBJ2-3; unclear D gene. The length of the CDR3 is 15 residues. From germline, CDR1 is SGHRS and CDR2 YFSETQ. V lost 2 bases and J 6 bases, leaving 16 bases between the germline ends. This CDR3 reads CASSLHPKGSDTQYF. The CDR3 coding sequence is TGCGCCAGCAGCTTACACCCGAAAGGCAGCGATACGCAGTATTTT.

The chain links TRBV6-5 to TRBJ1-1; 10 bases fit TRBD1. The germline CDR1 and CDR2 sequences are MNHEY and SVGAGI. V lost 6 bases, J lost 1 base, and 5 bases stayed unmatched. The CDR3 spans 15 residues. The CDR3 DNA reads as TGTGCCAGCAGCCCCCGGGACAGGGGGAACACTGAAGCTTTCTTT. Translation: CASSPRDRGNTEAFF.

The rearrangement joins TRBV18 to TRBJ2-7, with 7 bases matching TRBD2. The CDR3 loop spans 13 amino acids. Germline CDR1 is KGHSH and CDR2 is LQKENI. V trimming: 3 bases; J trimming: 7 bases; junction bases outside the gene matches: 6. The CDR3 region has the DNA TGTGCCAGCTCACCTCCGGGAGGCGAAGAGCAGTACTTC. Amino acids: CASSPPGGEEQYF.

J is TRBJ1-3 and V is TRBV15; D ambiguous. This CDR3 contains 16 residues. Trimming pared 2 bases from V and 4 bases from J, leaving 15 bases between. Germline CDR1 LNHNV, CDR2 YYDKDF (reference sequence). The DNA of the CDR3 is TGTGCCACCAGCAGACTTTACGACTCGCCGGGAAACACCATATATTTT. This sequence encodes CATSRLYDSPGNTIYF.

The rearrangement uses TRBV5-4 and TRBJ2-1, with a tentative D call TRBD1 (6 bases). Germline lookup yields CDR1 SGHNT and CDR2 YYREEE (reference sequence). The V end lost 3 bases, the J end lost 5 bases, and 15 bases lay between the germline ends. The CDR3 extends over 15 amino acids. CDR3 in amino acids: CASSSLKDRNNEQFF. The CDR3 bases are TGTGCCAGCAGCTCCCTAAAGGACAGAAACAATGAGCAGTTCTTC.

The CDR3 spells CASSNLAGGNTGELFF. The CDR3 DNA follows: TGTGCCAGCAGCAATCTAGCGGGGGGGAACACCGGGGAGCTGTTTTTT. The genes are TRBV5-4 and TRBJ2-2; the match to TRBD2 covers 11 bases. Germline V gene lookup returns CDR1 SGHNT and CDR2 YYREEE (reference sequence). Trimming at V came to 4 bases and at J to 1 base, leaving 3 bases not matched to a gene. The CDR3 consists of 16 residues.

This sequence joins TRBV5-4 and TRBJ2-1, with 9 bases that match TRBD2. Germline CDR1 SGHNT, CDR2 YYREEE (reference sequence). The CDR3 extends over 16 amino acids. V shed 4 bases and J 4 bases; nucleotides not matched to a gene: 9. The CDR3 loop reads CASSGGGLARYNEQFF. CDR3 bases: TGTGCCAGCAGCGGGGGAGGACTAGCGAGATACAATGAGCAGTTCTTC.

The J gene is TRBJ1-2, the V gene TRBV4-3, with a tentative D call TRBD1 (5 bases). CDR3 length equals 14 residues. Trimming pared 2 bases from V and 4 bases from J, leaving 11 bases between. The germline V gene encodes CDR1 LGHNA and CDR2 YSLEER. DNA of the CDR3: TGCGCCAGCAGCCAATCCCGGACATCCTATGGCTACACCTTC. This codes for CASSQSRTSYGYTF.

J is TRBJ2-7 and V is TRBV30; 11 bases fit TRBD1. Germline-derived CDR1 and CDR2 are GTSNPN and SVGIG (reference sequence). With V trimmed by 4 bases and J by 3 bases, 8 bases remained unmatched. This CDR3 is built from 15 residues. The CDR3 DNA sequence: TGTGCCTGGATTCCCGGGACAGGGGGTTTCTACGAGCAGTACTTC. Translating gives CAWIPGTGGFYEQYF.